This T cell receptor beta chain was captured in a study of T cell repertoires in cytomegalovirus infection. Study-wide background: Both CMV infection and a matching HLA type were indicated by public TCR beta signatures.

TCRdb independently ran MiXCR on the reads; one entry per CDR3 protein. The sample records roughly 600,000 distinct CDR3 sequences, 24% being singletons. This clonotype has just a few counts. Sequencing was carried out using CD8+ T cells from PBMCs. The sequence was obtained from a human donor in good health (CMV status not recorded). Some clones in this sample may be carry-over from other donors' samples.

CDR3 nucleotides: TGTGCCAGCAGCTTGGCCACCAGGGGAGCCTACAATGAGCAGTTCTTC. It codes for CASSLATRGAYNEQFF. V is TRBV5-6 and J is TRBJ2-1; perhaps TRBD1 as D (6 bases). The CDR3 is 16 residues long. The germline CDR1 and CDR2 sequences are SGHDT and YYEEEE. Trimming stripped 0 bases from V and 2 bases from J, with 12 bases between. The full variable domain, with the rest looked up from reference TRBV5-6 and TRBJ2-1, is DAGVTQSPTHLIKTRGQQVTLRCSPKSGHDTVSWYQQALGQGPQFIFQYYEEEERQRGNFPDRFSGHQFPNYSSELNVNALLLGDSALYLCASSLATRGAYNEQFFGPGTRLTVL.